The T cell receptor (beta chain) under discussion was sequenced for a study of CD8 T cells in ankylosing spondylitis. As regards this clonotype: Its matching antigen is unknown.

V gave up 7 bases and J gave up 2 bases; unmatched junction bases: 15. The length of the CDR3 is 18 residues. The germline V gene has CDR1 MNHNS and CDR2 SASEGT. Points from the study as a whole: For ankylosing spondylitis blood, a TCR beta motif of seven to nine highly homologous variants appeared characteristic.

Libraries for TCR beta were made by quantitative 5'-RACE with molecular barcodes. A single record per CDR3 protein comes from TCRdb applying MiXCR to the 5' RACE reads. The sample has almost 250,000 distinct CDR3 sequences, approximately 30% seen once; the top ten hold about 4.2%. This TCR was sampled from a male donor with ankylosing spondylitis or in good health (not recorded which). Sequenced: blood, either unsorted or a sorted T cell fraction (not recorded which). The rearrangement joins TRBV6-1 to TRBJ2-2; 8 bases map to TRBD1. CDR3 bases: TGTGCCAGCAACCGGACAGGGCCCCGACTCATAAACACCGGGGAGCTGTTTTTT. Its translation: CASNRTGPRLINTGELFF.